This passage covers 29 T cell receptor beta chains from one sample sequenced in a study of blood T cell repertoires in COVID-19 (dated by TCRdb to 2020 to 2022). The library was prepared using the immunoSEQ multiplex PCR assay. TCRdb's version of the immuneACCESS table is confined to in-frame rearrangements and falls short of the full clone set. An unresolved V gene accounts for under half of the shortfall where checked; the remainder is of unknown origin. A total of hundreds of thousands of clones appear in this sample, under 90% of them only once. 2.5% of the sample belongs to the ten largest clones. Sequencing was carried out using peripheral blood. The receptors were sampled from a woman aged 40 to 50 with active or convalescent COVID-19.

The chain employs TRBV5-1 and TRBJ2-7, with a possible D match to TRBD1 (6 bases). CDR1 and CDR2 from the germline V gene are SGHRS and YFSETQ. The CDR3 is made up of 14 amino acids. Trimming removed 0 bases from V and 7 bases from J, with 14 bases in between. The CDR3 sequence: CASSLAEGVGEQYF. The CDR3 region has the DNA TGCGCCAGCAGCTTGGCCGAGGGGGTAGGAGAGCAGTACTTC.

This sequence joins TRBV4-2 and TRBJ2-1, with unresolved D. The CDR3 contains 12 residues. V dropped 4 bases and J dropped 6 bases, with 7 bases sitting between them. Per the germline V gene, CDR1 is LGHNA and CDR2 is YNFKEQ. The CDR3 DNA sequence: TGTGCCAGCAGCCCTGACTTCAATGAGCAGTTCTTC. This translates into CASSPDFNEQFF.

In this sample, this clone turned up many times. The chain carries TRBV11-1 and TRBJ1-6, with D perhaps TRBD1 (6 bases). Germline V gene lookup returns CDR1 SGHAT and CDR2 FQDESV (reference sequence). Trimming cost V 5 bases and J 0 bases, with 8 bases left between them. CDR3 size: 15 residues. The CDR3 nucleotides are TGTGCCAGCAGCAGGGACACCTCCTATAATTCACCCCTCCACTTT. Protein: CASSRDTSYNSPLHF.

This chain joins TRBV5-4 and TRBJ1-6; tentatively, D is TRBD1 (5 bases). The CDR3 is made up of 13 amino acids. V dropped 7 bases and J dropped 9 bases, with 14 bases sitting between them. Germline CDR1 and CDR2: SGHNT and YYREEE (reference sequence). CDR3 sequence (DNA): TGTGCCAGCGGCGGACATGGCCCTTCACCCCTCCACTTT. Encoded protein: CASGGHGPSPLHF.

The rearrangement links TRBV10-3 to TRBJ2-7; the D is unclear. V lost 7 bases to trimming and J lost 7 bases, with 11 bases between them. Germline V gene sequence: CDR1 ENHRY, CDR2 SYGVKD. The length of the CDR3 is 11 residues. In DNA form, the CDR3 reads TGTGCCATCACTCGAGGTGGAGAGCAGTACTTC. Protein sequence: CAITRGGEQYF.

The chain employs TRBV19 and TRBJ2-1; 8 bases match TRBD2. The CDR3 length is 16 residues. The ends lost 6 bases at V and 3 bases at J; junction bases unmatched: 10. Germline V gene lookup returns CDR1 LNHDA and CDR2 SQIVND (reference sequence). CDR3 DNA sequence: TGTGCCAGTAGCAGATTACCGGGACTAGACTACAATGAGCAGTTCTTC. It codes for CASSRLPGLDYNEQFF.

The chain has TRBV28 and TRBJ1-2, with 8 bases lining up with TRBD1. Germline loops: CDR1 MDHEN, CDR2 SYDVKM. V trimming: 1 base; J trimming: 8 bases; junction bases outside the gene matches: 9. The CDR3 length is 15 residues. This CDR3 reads CASSLLGQGGSGYTF. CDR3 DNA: TGTGCCAGCAGTTTATTAGGACAGGGTGGTTCGGGCTACACCTTC.

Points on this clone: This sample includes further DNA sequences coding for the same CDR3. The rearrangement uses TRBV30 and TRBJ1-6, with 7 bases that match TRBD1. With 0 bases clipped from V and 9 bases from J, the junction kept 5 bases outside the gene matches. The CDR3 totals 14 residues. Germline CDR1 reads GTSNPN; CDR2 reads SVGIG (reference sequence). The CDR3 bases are TGTGCCTGGAGTGTGTCAGGGGGAGGTTCACCCCTCCACTTT. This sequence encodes CAWSVSGGGSPLHF.

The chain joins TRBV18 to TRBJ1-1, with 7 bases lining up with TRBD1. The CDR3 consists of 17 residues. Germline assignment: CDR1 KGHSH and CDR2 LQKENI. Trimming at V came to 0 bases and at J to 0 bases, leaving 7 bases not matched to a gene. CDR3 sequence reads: CASSPPRGYGMNTEAFF. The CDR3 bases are TGTGCCAGCTCACCACCCAGGGGGTACGGCATGAACACTGAAGCTTTCTTT. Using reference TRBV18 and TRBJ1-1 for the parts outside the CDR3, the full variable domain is NAGVMQNPRHLVRRRGQEARLRCSPMKGHSHVYWYRQLPEEGLKFMVYLQKENIIDESGMPKERFSAEFPKEGPSILRIQQVVRGDSAAYFCASSPPRGYGMNTEAFFGQGTRLTVV.

CDR3 sequence (DNA): TGTGCCTGGAGTGTGGGCTACGTTCTCTACGAGCAGTACTTC. Protein sequence: CAWSVGYVLYEQYF. This chain connects TRBV30 to TRBJ2-7; D is undetermined. The V gene lost 0 bases and the J gene lost 3 bases, with 12 bases spanning the gap. CDR3 length equals 14 residues. Per germline, CDR1 GTSNPN and CDR2 SVGIG (reference sequence).

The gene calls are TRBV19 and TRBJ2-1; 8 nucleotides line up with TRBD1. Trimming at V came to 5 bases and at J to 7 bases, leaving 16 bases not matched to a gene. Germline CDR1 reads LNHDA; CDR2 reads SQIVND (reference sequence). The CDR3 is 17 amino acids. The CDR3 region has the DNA TGTGCCAGTAGTCTAAGGACCAGGGGGCGCCGTACGAATGAGCAGTTCTTC. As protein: CASSLRTRGRRTNEQFF. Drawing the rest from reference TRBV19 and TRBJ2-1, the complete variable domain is DGGITQSPKYLFRKEGQNVTLSCEQNLNHDAMYWYRQDPGQGLRLIYYSQIVNDFQKGDIAEGYSVSREKKESFPLTVTSAQKNPTAFYLCASSLRTRGRRTNEQFFGPGTRLTVL.

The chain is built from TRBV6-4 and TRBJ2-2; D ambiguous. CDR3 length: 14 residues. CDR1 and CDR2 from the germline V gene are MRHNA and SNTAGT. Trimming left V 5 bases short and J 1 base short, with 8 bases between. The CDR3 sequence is CASSPTRNTGELFF. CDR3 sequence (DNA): TGTGCCAGCAGTCCCACGAGGAACACCGGGGAGCTGTTTTTT.

This CDR3 is CASSMRTGANYGYTF. The CDR3 DNA reads as TGTGCCAGTAGTATGAGGACGGGAGCTAACTATGGCTACACCTTC. J is TRBJ1-2 and V is TRBV19; D is unclear. This CDR3 spans 15 amino acids. V dropped 3 bases and J dropped 0 bases, with 11 bases sitting between them. Germline CDR1 and CDR2: LNHDA and SQIVND (reference sequence).

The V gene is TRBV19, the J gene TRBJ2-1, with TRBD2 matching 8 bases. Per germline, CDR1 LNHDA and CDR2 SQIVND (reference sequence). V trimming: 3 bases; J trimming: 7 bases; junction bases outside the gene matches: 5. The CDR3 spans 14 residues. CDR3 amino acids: CASSILGTRNEQFF. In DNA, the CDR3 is TGTGCCAGTAGTATTCTCGGGACTAGGAATGAGCAGTTCTTC. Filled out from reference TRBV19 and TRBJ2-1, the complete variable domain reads DGGITQSPKYLFRKEGQNVTLSCEQNLNHDAMYWYRQDPGQGLRLIYYSQIVNDFQKGDIAEGYSVSREKKESFPLTVTSAQKNPTAFYLCASSILGTRNEQFFGPGTRLTVL.

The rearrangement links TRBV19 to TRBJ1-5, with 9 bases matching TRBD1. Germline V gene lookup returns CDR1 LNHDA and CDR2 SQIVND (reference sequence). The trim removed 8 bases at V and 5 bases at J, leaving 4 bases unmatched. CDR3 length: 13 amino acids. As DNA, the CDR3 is TGTGCCAGTGCCGGACAGGGGTATCAGCCCCAGCATTTT. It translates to CASAGQGYQPQHF.

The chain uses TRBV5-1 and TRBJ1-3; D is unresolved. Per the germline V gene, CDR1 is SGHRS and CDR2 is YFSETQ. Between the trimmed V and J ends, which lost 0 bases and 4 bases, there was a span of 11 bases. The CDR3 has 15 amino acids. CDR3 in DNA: TGCGCCAGCAGCTTGGCGGGGATGGCAGGAAACACCATATATTTT. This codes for CASSLAGMAGNTIYF.

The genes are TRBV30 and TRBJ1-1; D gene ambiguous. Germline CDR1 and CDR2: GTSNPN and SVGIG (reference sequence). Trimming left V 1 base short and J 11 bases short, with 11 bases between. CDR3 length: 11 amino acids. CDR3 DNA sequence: TGTGCCTGGAGTGAACGGAGTAGGGCTTTCTTT. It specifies CAWSERSRAFF.

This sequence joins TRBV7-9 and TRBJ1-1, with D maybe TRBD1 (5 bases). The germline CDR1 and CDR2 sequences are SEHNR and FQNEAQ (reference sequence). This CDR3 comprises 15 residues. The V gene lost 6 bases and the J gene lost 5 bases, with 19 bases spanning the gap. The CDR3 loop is CASRIITGRGTEAFF. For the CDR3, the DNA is TGTGCCAGCAGGATAATTACAGGTCGTGGGACTGAAGCTTTCTTT.

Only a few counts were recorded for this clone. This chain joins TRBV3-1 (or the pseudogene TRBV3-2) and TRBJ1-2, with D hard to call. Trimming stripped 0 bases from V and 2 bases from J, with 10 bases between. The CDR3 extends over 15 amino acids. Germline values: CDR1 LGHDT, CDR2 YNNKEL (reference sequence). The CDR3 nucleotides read TGTGCCAGCAGCCAAGAGTTATTACTAAACTATGGCTACACCTTC. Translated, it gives CASSQELLLNYGYTF.

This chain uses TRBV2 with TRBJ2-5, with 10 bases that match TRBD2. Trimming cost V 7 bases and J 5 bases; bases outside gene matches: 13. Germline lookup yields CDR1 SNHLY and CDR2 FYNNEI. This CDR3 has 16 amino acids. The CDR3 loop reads CASTPLSGGAGETQYF. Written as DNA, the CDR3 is TGTGCCAGCACCCCGTTGAGCGGGGGGGCGGGGGAGACCCAGTACTTC.

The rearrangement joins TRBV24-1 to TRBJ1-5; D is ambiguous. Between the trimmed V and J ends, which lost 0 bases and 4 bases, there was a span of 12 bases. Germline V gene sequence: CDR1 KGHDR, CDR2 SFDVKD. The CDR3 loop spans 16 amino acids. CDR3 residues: CATSDLNGVLNQPQHF. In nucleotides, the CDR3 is TGTGCCACCAGTGATTTGAACGGGGTGCTTAATCAGCCCCAGCATTTT.

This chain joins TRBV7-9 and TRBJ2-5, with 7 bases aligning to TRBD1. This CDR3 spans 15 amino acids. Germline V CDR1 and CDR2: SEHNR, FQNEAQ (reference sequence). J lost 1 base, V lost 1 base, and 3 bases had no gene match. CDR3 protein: CASSLGTGSQETQYF. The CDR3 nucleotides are TGTGCCAGCAGCTTAGGGACAGGATCCCAAGAGACCCAGTACTTC.

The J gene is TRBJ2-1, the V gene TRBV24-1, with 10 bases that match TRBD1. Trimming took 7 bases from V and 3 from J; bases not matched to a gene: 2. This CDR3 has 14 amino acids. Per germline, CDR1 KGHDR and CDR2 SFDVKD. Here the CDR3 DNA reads TGTGCCACCAGCGGGACAGGGGACTACAATGAGCAGTTCTTC. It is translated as CATSGTGDYNEQFF.

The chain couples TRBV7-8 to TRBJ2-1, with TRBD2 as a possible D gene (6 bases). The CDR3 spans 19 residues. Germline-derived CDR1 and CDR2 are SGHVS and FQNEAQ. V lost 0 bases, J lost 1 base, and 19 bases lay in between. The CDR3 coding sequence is TGTGCCAGCAGCTTAGCTTTTTTTCGACGGGAGTCGTCCTACAATGAGCAGTTCTTC. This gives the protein CASSLAFFRRESSYNEQFF.

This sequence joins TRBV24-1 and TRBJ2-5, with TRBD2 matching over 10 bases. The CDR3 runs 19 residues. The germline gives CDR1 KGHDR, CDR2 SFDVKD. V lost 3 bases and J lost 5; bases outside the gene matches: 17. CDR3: CATSDGLAGVSARRETQYF. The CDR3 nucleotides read TGTGCCACCAGTGATGGTCTAGCGGGAGTATCCGCTCGTCGGGAGACCCAGTACTTC.

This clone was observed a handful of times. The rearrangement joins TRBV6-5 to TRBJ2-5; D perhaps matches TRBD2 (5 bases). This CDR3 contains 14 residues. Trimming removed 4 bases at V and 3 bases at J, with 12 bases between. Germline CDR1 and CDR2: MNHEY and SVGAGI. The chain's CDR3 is CASSWYQRKETQYF. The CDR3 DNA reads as TGTGCCAGCAGTTGGTACCAGCGGAAAGAGACCCAGTACTTC.

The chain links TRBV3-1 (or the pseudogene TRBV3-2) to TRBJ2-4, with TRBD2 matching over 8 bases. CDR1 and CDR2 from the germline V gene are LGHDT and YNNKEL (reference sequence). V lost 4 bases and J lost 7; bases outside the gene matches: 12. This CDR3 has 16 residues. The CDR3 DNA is TGTGCCAGCAGCCCCCTTCCGGCGGGGGGAGGGAACATTCAGTACTTC. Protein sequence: CASSPLPAGGGNIQYF.

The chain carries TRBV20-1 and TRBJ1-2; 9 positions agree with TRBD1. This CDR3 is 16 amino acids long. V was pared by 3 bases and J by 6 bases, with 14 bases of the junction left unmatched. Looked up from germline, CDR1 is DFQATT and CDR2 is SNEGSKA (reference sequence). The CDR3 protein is CSASHAQQGAANGYTF. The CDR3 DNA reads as TGCAGTGCTAGTCATGCCCAACAGGGGGCTGCGAATGGCTACACCTTC.

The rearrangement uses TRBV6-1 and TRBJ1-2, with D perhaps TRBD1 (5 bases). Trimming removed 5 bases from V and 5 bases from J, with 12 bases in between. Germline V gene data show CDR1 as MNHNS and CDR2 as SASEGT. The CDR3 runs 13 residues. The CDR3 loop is CASSYGGEYGYTF. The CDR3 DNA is TGTGCCAGCAGTTATGGAGGGGAGTATGGCTACACCTTC.